A selection of T cell receptor beta chains follows, all from one sample in a study of early T cells in non-severe SARS-CoV-2 infection. TCRdb re-called the 5' RACE reads with MiXCR, one entry per CDR3 protein. Among about 24,000 distinct CDR3 sequences listed, around 4% were seen once. The source material was whole blood. These receptors were obtained from an adult who was a healthcare worker with PCR-confirmed SARS-CoV-2 infection or an uninfected control (not recorded which). The CDR3 runs from the conserved cysteine through the conserved F or W. Each record gives: clone size, J gene, V gene, D gene, CDR3 protein, CDR3 DNA. D genes are given only for firm matches. Size is omitted from some rows. Given values are once, few, many or a class for expanded clones.

>-|TRBJ2-1|TRBV29-1|-
CSVEAASASSYNEQFF
TGCAGCGTTGAAGCGGCTAGCGCGAGCTCCTACAATGAGCAGTTCTTC
>-|TRBJ2-1|TRBV10-2|TRBD2
CASSSRLAGGRVF
TGCGCCAGCAGTTCGAGACTAGCGGGGGGTAGGGTCTTC
>many|TRBJ2-7|TRBV20-1|TRBD2
CSASLAGGYEQYF
TGCAGTGCTAGCCTAGCGGGAGGATACGAGCAGTACTTC
>many|TRBJ2-7|TRBV6-1|TRBD1
CASGYGQGARYEQYF
TGTGCCAGCGGTTACGGACAGGGGGCACGGTACGAGCAGTACTTC
>many|TRBJ1-1|TRBV10-3|-
CAISEAGTPGPEAFF
TGTGCCATCAGTGAGGCGGGAACCCCCGGGCCTGAAGCTTTCTTT
>many|TRBJ1-4|TRBV10-1|-
CASIPPLGLKTRKLFF
TGCGCCAGCATCCCACCCCTGGGACTCAAGACAAGGAAACTGTTTTTT
>many|TRBJ2-1|TRBV11-2|TRBD2
CASSLDLASGGTEQFF
TGTGCCAGCAGCTTAGATCTGGCTAGCGGGGGGACTGAGCAGTTCTTC
>-|TRBJ1-2|TRBV5-6|-
CASSLVEGYGYTF
TGTGCCAGCAGCTTGGTGGAGGGTTATGGCTACACCTTC
>few|TRBJ2-1|TRBV20-1|TRBD2
CSARDPSSGRALYNEQFF
TGCAGTGCTAGAGATCCTAGCAGCGGGAGGGCTCTGTACAATGAGCAGTTCTTC
>many|TRBJ2-1|TRBV24-1|-
CATSDSRGQRLVGRSNYNEQFF
TGTGCCACCAGTGATTCCCGAGGACAGCGACTAGTCGGAAGATCAAACTACAATGAGCAGTTCTTC
>many|TRBJ1-2|TRBV5-1|-
CASSPGPGAEGYTF
TGCGCCAGCAGCCCGGGACCTGGGGCGGAAGGCTACACCTTC
>few|TRBJ2-3|TRBV7-3|-
CASSYTDTQYF
TGTGCCAGCAGCTACACAGATACGCAGTATTTT
>many|TRBJ2-1|TRBV7-6|-
CAKPTDTGRVGDNEQFF
TGTGCCAAGCCGACCGACACAGGGAGGGTTGGAGACAATGAGCAGTTCTTC
>many|TRBJ1-2|TRBV5-1|TRBD1
CASGPSGTDNYGYTF
TGCGCCAGCGGCCCTTCTGGGACAGACAACTATGGCTACACCTTC
>once|TRBJ2-3|TRBV7-9|TRBD2
CASGGSHPTDTQYF
TGTGCCAGCGGCGGGAGTCACCCCACAGATACGCAGTATTTT
>medium-sized|TRBJ2-7|TRBV4-1|TRBD1
CASSQVQLRTGGPFQYF
TGCGCCAGCAGCCAAGTACAGCTTAGAACAGGGGGCCCATTCCAGTACTTC
>few|TRBJ2-7|TRBV2|TRBD1
CAGSRDRDEQYF
TGTGCCGGGAGCAGGGACAGGGACGAGCAGTACTTC
>many|TRBJ1-5|TRBV7-9|-
CASSYLQQPQHF
TGTGCCAGCAGCTACCTCCAGCAGCCCCAGCATTTT
>many|TRBJ2-3|TRBV28|TRBD2
CATTGTTPGTDTQYF
TGTGCCACCACCGGGACTACCCCTGGCACAGATACGCAGTATTTT
>many|TRBJ2-5|TRBV19|-
CASSEQETQYF
TGTGCCAGTAGTGAACAAGAGACCCAGTACTTC
>few|TRBJ1-2|TRBV6-6|-
CASSQQQTGGHGYTF
TGTGCCAGCAGTCAACAGCAGACAGGCGGTCATGGCTACACCTTC
>many|TRBJ2-7|TRBV11-2|-
CASSFRASPRGEQYF
TGTGCCAGCAGCTTTAGGGCTTCCCCGCGGGGCGAGCAGTACTTC
>many|TRBJ1-4|TRBV5-8|-
CASSRAGVLNEKLFF
TGTGCCAGCAGCCGAGCCGGGGTCCTTAATGAAAAACTGTTTTTT
>many|TRBJ2-2|TRBV14|-
CASSQDNRGELFF
TGTGCCAGCAGCCAAGATAATCGCGGGGAGCTGTTTTTT
>many|TRBJ1-6|TRBV6-5|-
CASSYDRDRNSPLHF
TGTGCCAGCAGTTACGACCGAGACAGAAATTCACCCCTCCACTTT
>many|TRBJ1-1|TRBV3-1|-
CASRRIGRPGTEAFF
TGTGCCAGCAGACGGATAGGGAGGCCGGGCACTGAAGCTTTCTTT
>many|TRBJ2-5|TRBV5-1|TRBD2
CASSPETSGGQETQYF
TGCGCCAGCAGCCCGGAGACTAGCGGGGGCCAAGAGACCCAGTACTTC
>-|TRBJ2-5|TRBV7-6|-
CASSRDPTYEETQYF
TGTGCCAGCAGCCGAGACCCGACCTACGAAGAGACCCAGTACTTC
>many|TRBJ2-2|TRBV7-3|-
CASSATPEWDGELFF
TGTGCCAGCAGCGCGACTCCAGAGTGGGACGGGGAGCTGTTTTTT
>once|TRBJ2-2|TRBV5-1|-
CASSPGLGTNTGELFF
TGCGCCAGCAGCCCCGGACTGGGCACGAACACCGGGGAGCTGTTTTTT
>many|TRBJ2-1|TRBV6-5|-
CASRRDFYNEQFF
TGTGCCAGCAGACGGGACTTCTACAATGAGCAGTTCTTC
>few|TRBJ2-5|TRBV7-8|TRBD1
CASGTGVKETQYF
TGTGCCAGCGGGACAGGGGTAAAAGAGACCCAGTACTTC
>many|TRBJ2-7|TRBV9|-
CASSPGAVAYEQYF
TGTGCCAGCAGCCCCGGCGCCGTGGCCTACGAGCAGTACTTC
>few|TRBJ2-2|TRBV6-6|-
CASSYARGIGELFF
TGTGCCAGCAGTTACGCCCGGGGGATCGGGGAGCTGTTTTTT
>-|TRBJ1-2|TRBV6-2/TRBV6-3|-
CASSSAGGYTF
TGTGCCAGCAGTTCCGCAGGAGGCTACACCTTC
>-|TRBJ2-7|TRBV7-2|TRBD1
CASSPRTGSSYEQYF
TGTGCCAGCAGCCCAAGGACAGGGAGCTCCTACGAGCAGTACTTC
>few|TRBJ2-1|TRBV11-2|-
CASSFSDSVYNEQFF
TGTGCCAGCAGCTTCTCAGACAGCGTATACAATGAGCAGTTCTTC
>few|TRBJ2-7|TRBV11-2|-
CASSLSLQISYEQYF
TGTGCCAGCAGCTTATCTTTGCAGATCTCCTACGAGCAGTACTTC
>many|TRBJ1-5|TRBV6-2/TRBV6-3|-
CASSPPRQDSNQPQHF
TGTGCCAGCAGTCCGCCGCGACAGGATAGCAATCAGCCCCAGCATTTT
>-|TRBJ1-6|TRBV4-2|TRBD1
CASSQETGQRNSPLHF
TGTGCCAGCAGCCAAGAGACGGGACAGAGGAATTCACCCCTCCACTTT
>-|TRBJ1-2|TRBV4-2|TRBD1
CASSQEDRGSYGYTF
TGTGCCAGCAGCCAAGAAGACAGGGGGAGCTATGGCTACACCTTC
>-|TRBJ1-3|TRBV7-8|-
CASSLARGFGNTIYF
TGTGCCAGCAGCTTAGCGCGCGGTTTTGGAAACACCATATATTTT
>many|TRBJ2-5|TRBV6-1|-
CASTTGRGLKYQETQYF
TGTGCCAGCACCACGGGGCGGGGCCTAAAGTACCAAGAGACCCAGTACTTC
>-|TRBJ2-7|TRBV3-1|-
CASSQAYEQYF
TGTGCCAGCAGCCAAGCCTACGAGCAGTACTTC
>many|TRBJ2-3|TRBV11-2|TRBD2
CASSLEGTSWGTDTQYF
TGTGCCAGCAGCTTAGAAGGGACTAGTTGGGGGACAGATACGCAGTATTTT
>many|TRBJ1-1|TRBV13|TRBD1
CASSPSGTGRGNTEAFF
TGTGCCAGCAGCCCCTCGGGGACAGGGAGGGGCAACACTGAAGCTTTCTTT
>many|TRBJ1-6|TRBV4-3|-
CASSRGGVDSPLHF
TGCGCCAGCAGCCGCGGGGGCGTGGATTCACCCCTCCACTTT
>-|TRBJ1-1|TRBV6-5|-
CASRQSRVIGAGAFF
TGTGCCAGCAGGCAATCGAGGGTGATCGGAGCGGGAGCTTTCTTT
>-|TRBJ2-1|TRBV2|-
CATPLRDSSYNEQFF
TGTGCCACCCCCCTGCGGGACAGCTCCTACAATGAGCAGTTCTTC
>many|TRBJ2-3|TRBV7-6|-
CASSLGWGRTDTQYF
TGTGCCAGCAGCTTAGGGTGGGGCCGCACAGATACGCAGTATTTT